What follows is one T cell receptor (beta chain) and its context. Its matching antigen is unknown. The data belong to a study of cytomegalovirus exposure and HLA in healthy donors. The study's findings and limits: Being productive about 87% or about 30% of the time was typical of most TCR beta V segments in an earlier analysis. Presence/absence analyses rested on an assumption that sequencing depth was roughly uniform across donors.

The germline V gene encodes CDR1 LGHNT and CDR2 FRNRAP. The CDR3 has 14 amino acids. The junction had 8 bases not matched to a gene; V was cut back by 7 bases and J by 9 bases. Healthy bone marrow donors formed the donor group. The PCR used 60 Vbeta and 13 Jbeta primers. Sequencing used immunoSEQ multiplex PCR; TCRdb keeps in-frame clones, though not all of them. The sample has approximately 94,000 clones, approximately 80% seen once; the top ten hold roughly 4.8%. This rearrangement joins TRBV12-5 to TRBJ2-1; 11 bases match TRBD1. The sequencing input was PBMCs. The sequence was obtained from a man aged 25 to 40 in good health and CMV-seropositive. This chain's CDR3 is CASDRGQGEGEQFF. The CDR3 DNA follows: TGTGCTAGTGACAGGGGACAGGGGGAGGGTGAGCAGTTCTTC.